This TCR beta chain was observed in a study of blood T cell repertoires in COVID-19. Study at large: Researchers got acute and convalescent COVID-19 samples from the United States, Italy and Spain.

The Seattle patients, enrolled during active infection, were followed longitudinally. Repertoires were generated with immunoSEQ multiplex PCR, while TCRdb's copy carries only in-frame clones and drops some. Among around 200,000 clones listed, around four fifths were seen once. Germline CDR1 SGHNT, CDR2 YENEEA. The CDR3 covers 13 residues. Trimming shortened V by 3 bases and J by 2 bases, and 8 bases separated the two germline ends. This clone was seen once. J is TRBJ2-7 and V is TRBV11-3; D not certain. The TCR was taken from a woman aged 70-85 years with COVID-19, enrolled during active disease. Sequenced: peripheral blood. The CDR3 DNA reads TGTGCCAGCAGCTTCGACATAACCTACGAGCAGTACTTC. As protein: CASSFDITYEQYF. Full variable domain (rest looked up from reference TRBV11-3 and TRBJ2-7): EAGVVQSPRYKIIEKKQPVAFWCNPISGHNTLYWYLQNLGQGPELLIRYENEEAVDDSQLPKDRFSAERLKGVDSTLKIQPAELGDSAVYLCASSFDITYEQYFGPGTRLTVT.